This T cell receptor (beta chain) was found in a study of cytomegalovirus exposure and HLA in healthy donors. General study points: Among TCR beta chains of equal frequency, HLA-associated ones were more clonally expanded in a later analysis. Earlier results showed most TCR beta V segments being productive about 87% or about 30% of the time.

The table lists this clone with a count of one. Its antigen is not identified. This CDR3 is 15 amino acids long. V was cut by 8 bases and J by 8 bases, with 19 bases left in between. Germline V gives CDR1 SNHLY, CDR2 FYNNEI. The study ran its PCR with 60 Vbeta and 13 Jbeta primers. The table came from immunoSEQ multiplex PCR; TCRdb's copy has only in-frame clones and leaves some out. The sample contains under 250,000 clones, around 80% of which appear only once. The chain links TRBV2 to TRBJ1-6, with TRBD1 as a possible D gene (6 bases). The sequence derives from a woman aged 55-70 years in good health and CMV-seropositive. The sample consisted of PBMCs. CDR3 in DNA: TGTGCCAGCTTGTCCCTGGACAGTTCATATTCACCCCTCCACTTT. Translating it yields CASLSLDSSYSPLHF. The full variable domain, its missing parts supplied by reference TRBV2 and TRBJ1-6, is EPEVTQTPSHQVTQMGQEVILRCVPISNHLYFYWYRQILGQKVEFLVSFYNNEISEKSEIFDDQFSVERPDGSNFTLKIRSTKLEDSAMYFCASLSLDSSYSPLHFGNGTRLTVT.